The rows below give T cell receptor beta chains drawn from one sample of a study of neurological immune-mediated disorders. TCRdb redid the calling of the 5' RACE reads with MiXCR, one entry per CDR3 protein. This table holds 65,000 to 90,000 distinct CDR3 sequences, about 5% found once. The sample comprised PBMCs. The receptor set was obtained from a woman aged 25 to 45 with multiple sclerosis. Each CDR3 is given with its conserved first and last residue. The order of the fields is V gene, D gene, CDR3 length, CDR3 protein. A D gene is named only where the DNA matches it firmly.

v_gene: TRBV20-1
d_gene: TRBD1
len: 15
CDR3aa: CSARDIMDRGYGYTF

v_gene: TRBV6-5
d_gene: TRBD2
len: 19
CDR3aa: CASSYTGLAGSPGTDTQYF

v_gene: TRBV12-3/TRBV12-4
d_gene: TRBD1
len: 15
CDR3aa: CASNTGGTLYDEQFF

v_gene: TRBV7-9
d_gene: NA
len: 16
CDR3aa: CASSSLAQPRYNEQFF

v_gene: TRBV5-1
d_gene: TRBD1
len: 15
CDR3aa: CASSLGDRSREKLFF

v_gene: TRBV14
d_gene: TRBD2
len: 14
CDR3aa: CASSRTSGGDQQFF

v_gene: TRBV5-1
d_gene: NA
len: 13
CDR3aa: CASSGGSTPEAFF

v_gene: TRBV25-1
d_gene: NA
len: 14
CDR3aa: CASSWGGFGGNIYF

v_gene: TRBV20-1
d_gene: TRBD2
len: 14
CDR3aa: CSAKRTSGSYEQYF

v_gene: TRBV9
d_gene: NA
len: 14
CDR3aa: CASSAGQPQETQYF

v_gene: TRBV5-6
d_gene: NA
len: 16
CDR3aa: CASSLSGRHSTDTQYF

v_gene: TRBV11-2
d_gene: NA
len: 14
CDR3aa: CASSATRGTDTQYF

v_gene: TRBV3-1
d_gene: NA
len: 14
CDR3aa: CASSQVPGIQPQHF

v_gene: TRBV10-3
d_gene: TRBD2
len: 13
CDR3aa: CASTSGETGELFF

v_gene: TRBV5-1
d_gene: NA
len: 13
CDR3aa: CATSDGPTDTQYF

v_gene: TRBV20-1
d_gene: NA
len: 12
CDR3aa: CSVEREGETQYF

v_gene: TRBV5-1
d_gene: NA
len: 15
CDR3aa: CASSLDVGDTYEQYF

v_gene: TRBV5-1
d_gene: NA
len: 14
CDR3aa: CASRKGRAQETQYF

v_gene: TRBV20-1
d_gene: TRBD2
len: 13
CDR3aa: CSARREGTYEQYF

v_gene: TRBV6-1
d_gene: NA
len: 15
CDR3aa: CATPRTFLNTGELFF

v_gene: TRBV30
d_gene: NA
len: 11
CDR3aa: CAWSVPYEQFF

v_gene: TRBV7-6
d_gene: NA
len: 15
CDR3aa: CASSHKRIAGYEQYF

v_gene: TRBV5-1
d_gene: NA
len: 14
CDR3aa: CASSGRVPIDTQYF

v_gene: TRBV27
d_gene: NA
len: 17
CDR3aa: CASSLSFPGGNSGEQFF

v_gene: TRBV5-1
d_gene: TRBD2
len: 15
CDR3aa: CASSFGTSSYETQYF

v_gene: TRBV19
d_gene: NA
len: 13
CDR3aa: CASTSWTVTEAFF

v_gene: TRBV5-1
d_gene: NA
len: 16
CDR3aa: CASSLSGSGSVETQYF

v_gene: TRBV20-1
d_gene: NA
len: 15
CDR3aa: CSAAGTQVGTDTQYF

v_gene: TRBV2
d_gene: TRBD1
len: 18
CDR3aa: CASSGGLGTDGMNQPQHF

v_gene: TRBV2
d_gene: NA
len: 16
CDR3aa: CASSGYYMQGAHEQYF

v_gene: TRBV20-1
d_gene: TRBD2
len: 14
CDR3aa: CSARRGGTTDTQYF

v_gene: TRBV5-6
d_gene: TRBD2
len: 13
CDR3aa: CASSLRTRETQYF

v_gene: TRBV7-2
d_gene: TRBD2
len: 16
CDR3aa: CASSHRTSGSAGELFF

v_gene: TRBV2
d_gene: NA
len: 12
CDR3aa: CASRAGNSPLHF

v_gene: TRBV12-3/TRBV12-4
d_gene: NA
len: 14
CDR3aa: CASRHRSSGNTIYF

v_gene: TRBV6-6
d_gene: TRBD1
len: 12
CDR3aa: CASSLTGDVAFF

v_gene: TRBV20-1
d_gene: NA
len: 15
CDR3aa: CSAPDPKVGNQPQHF

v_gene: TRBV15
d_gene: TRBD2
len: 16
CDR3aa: CATSRDEPGGPGELFF

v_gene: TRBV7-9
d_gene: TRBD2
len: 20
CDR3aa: CASSFRTSGRIKPSYNEQFF

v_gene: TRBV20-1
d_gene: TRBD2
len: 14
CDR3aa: CSAVLAGVTDTQYF

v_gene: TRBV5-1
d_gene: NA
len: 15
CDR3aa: CASSLIGGSYNEQFF

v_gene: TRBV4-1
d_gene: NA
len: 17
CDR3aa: CASSQDGGRPNTGELFF

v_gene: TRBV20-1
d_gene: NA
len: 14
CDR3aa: CSARDARVEYGYTF

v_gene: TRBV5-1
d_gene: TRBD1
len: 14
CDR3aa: CASSPRTGEETQYF

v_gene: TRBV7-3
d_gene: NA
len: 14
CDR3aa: CASSTGIWADTQYF

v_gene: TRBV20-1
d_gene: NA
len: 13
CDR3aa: CSAPRYTSNEQFF

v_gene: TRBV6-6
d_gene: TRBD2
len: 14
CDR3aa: CASSYSGGGNEQFF

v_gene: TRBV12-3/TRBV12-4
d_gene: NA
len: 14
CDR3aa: CASSSGSPQGPQHF

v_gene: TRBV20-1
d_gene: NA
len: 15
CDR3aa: CSAETADSSNYGYTF

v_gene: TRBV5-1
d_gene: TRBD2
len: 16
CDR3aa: CASSGRVGGGGDEQFF

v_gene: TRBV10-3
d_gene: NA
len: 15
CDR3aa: CAIRDPGRGSYEQYF

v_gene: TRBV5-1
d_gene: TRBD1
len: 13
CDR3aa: CASSMTGDTEAFF

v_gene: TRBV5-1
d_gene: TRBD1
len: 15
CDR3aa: CASSQGRGPGTEAFF

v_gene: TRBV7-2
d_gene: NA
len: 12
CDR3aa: CASTSGVLGYTF

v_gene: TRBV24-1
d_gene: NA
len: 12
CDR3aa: CATRGNTGELFF

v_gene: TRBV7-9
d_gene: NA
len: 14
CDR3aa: CASSRDASYNEQFF

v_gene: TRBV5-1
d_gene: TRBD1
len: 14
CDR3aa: CASSSDRRGTEAFF

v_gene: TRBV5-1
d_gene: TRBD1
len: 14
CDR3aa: CASSLEQGNYGYTF

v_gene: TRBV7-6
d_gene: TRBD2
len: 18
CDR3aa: CASSLRVGTSGNTGELFF